The 20 T cell receptor beta chains reported below all come from one sample, sequenced in a study of blood T cell repertoires in COVID-19. Profiling relied on immunoSEQ multiplex PCR, and the TCRdb table lists in-frame clones only, not all of them. The table includes about 180,000 clones, less than 85% detected once. Sequences were obtained from PBMCs or T cells enriched from blood (not recorded which). All receptors derive from a man in his 60s who had recovered from COVID-19.

The chain is built from TRBV2 and TRBJ2-3, with 16 nucleotides matching TRBD2. Germline V lookup: CDR1 SNHLY, CDR2 FYNNEI. The CDR3 has 16 residues. Trimming at V came to 5 bases and at J to 8 bases, leaving 7 bases not matched to a gene. For the CDR3, the DNA is TGTGCCAGCAGTACTGGGACTAGCGGGGGGGGCGGTACGCAGTATTTT. Its protein product is CASSTGTSGGGGTQYF.

This clone was seen only a few times. Here the CDR3 DNA reads TGTGCCACCAGTGATTTTGTCACTAGCGGGGGGGTAGAGACCCAGTACTTC. Translated: CATSDFVTSGGVETQYF. V usage is TRBV24-1 and J usage is TRBJ2-5; 13 bases align to TRBD2. J lost 4 bases, V lost 1 base, and 5 bases had no gene match. In germline, CDR1 is KGHDR, CDR2 SFDVKD. The CDR3 loop spans 17 amino acids.

The rearrangement links TRBV28 to TRBJ1-5, with 7 nucleotides matching TRBD1. CDR1 and CDR2 from the germline V gene are MDHEN and SYDVKM. The CDR3 contains 14 residues. Trimming removed 3 bases from V and 5 bases from J; junction bases left unmatched: 4. In DNA, the CDR3 is TGTGCCAGCAGTTTTTCACAGGGGCATCAGCCCCAGCATTTT. Amino acids: CASSFSQGHQPQHF.

This rearrangement joins TRBV19 to TRBJ2-1; 9 nucleotides line up with TRBD2. The germline CDR1 and CDR2 sequences are LNHDA and SQIVND (reference sequence). CDR3 length equals 14 residues. Germline trimming cut 4 bases from V and 9 bases from J; bases unmatched to any gene: 7. CDR3 bases: TGTGCCAGTAGTAGAAGCGGGGGGTTAAGTGAGCAGTTCTTC. Encoded protein: CASSRSGGLSEQFF.

The chain couples TRBV6-5 to TRBJ1-2, with D possibly being TRBD1 (5 bases). Germline assignment: CDR1 MNHEY and CDR2 SVGAGI. The CDR3 contains 14 residues. With 8 bases removed from V and 7 bases from J, the gap between germline ends came to 20 bases. This CDR3 reads CASLGGGRSFGYTF. CDR3 DNA: TGTGCCAGCCTCGGCGGGGGTAGGAGTTTTGGCTACACCTTC.

Remarks on this clone: A read error is possible here, since a much larger clone lies one base away. The chain couples TRBV27 to TRBJ2-3; D not certain. Germline assignment: CDR1 MNHEY and CDR2 SMNVEV (reference sequence). The V end lost 4 bases, the J end lost 2 bases, and 4 bases lay between the germline ends. The CDR3 runs 12 residues. The CDR3 DNA follows: TGTGCCAGCAGTTCCTACACAGATACGCAGTATTTT. This gives the protein CASSSYTDTQYF.

V gene TRBV11-2 combines with J gene TRBJ1-2; D is undetermined. The CDR3 runs 13 residues. The V gene lost 0 bases and the J gene lost 7 bases, with 9 bases spanning the gap. Germline V gene lookup returns CDR1 SGHAT and CDR2 FQNNGV. The CDR3 protein is CASSLDNIAGYTF. In DNA, the CDR3 is TGTGCCAGCAGCTTAGATAACATCGCTGGCTACACCTTC.

The rearrangement links TRBV19 to TRBJ2-2; 8 bases map to TRBD2. V lost 5 bases, J lost 4 bases, and 12 bases stayed unmatched. Germline CDR1 LNHDA, CDR2 SQIVND (reference sequence). The CDR3 runs 17 residues. CDR3 region: CASSARLALSGTGELFF. The CDR3, as DNA: TGTGCCAGTAGTGCCCGACTAGCGTTAAGTGGCACCGGGGAGCTGTTTTTT.

The chain combines TRBV12-5 with TRBJ1-2, with TRBD1 identical over 8 bases. After removal of 0 bases from V and 2 bases from J, the junction contained 5 bases not matched to a gene. This CDR3 has 16 residues. Germline V gene lookup returns CDR1 LGHNT and CDR2 FRNRAP. In DNA, the CDR3 is TGTGCTAGTGGTTTGGTCCCCGGGACAGGAAACTATGGCTACACCTTC. Translating it yields CASGLVPGTGNYGYTF.

The chain links TRBV19 to TRBJ2-2; the D gene is possibly TRBD2 (6 bases). In germline, CDR1 is LNHDA, CDR2 SQIVND (reference sequence). V lost 1 base and J 6 bases, leaving 18 bases between the germline ends. The CDR3 extends over 17 amino acids. This CDR3 reads CASSIVPSSGHPGELFF. The CDR3 nucleotides read TGTGCCAGTAGTATAGTCCCTAGTAGCGGACATCCCGGGGAGCTGTTTTTT.

The chain couples TRBV30 to TRBJ1-6; 11 nucleotides agree with TRBD1. The J segment lost 9 bases and the V segment lost 0 bases, leaving 10 bases of the junction unmatched. The CDR3 is 17 residues long. Germline CDR1 is GTSNPN and CDR2 is SVGIG (reference sequence). CDR3 nucleotide sequence: TGTGCCTGGAGTGTACGCGGACAGGGGGCGAGGAGTTCACCCCTCCACTTT. Translation gives CAWSVRGQGARSSPLHF. Based on the CDR3 plus reference TRBV30 and TRBJ1-6, the full variable domain is SQTIHQWPATLVQPVGSPLSLECTVEGTSNPNLYWYRQAAGRGLQLLFYSVGIGQISSEVPQNLSASRPQDRQFILSSKKLLLSDSGFYLCAWSVRGQGARSSPLHFGNGTRLTVT.

The chain is built from TRBV10-3 and TRBJ1-1; 7 bases align to TRBD1. The junction had 5 bases not matched to a gene; V was cut back by 4 bases and J by 3 bases. The CDR3 contains 14 residues. The germline gives CDR1 ENHRY, CDR2 SYGVKD. DNA of the CDR3: TGTGCCATCAGTGGAGGGGGCTGGGACACTGAAGCTTTCTTT. This encodes CAISGGGWDTEAFF.

The V gene is TRBV5-6, the J gene TRBJ2-5; weak D call: TRBD1 (6 bases). The CDR3 extends over 14 amino acids. The germline CDR1 and CDR2 sequences are SGHDT and YYEEEE. With 3 bases removed from V and 1 base from J, the gap between germline ends came to 10 bases. CDR3 loop: CASSYGQTQETQYF. The CDR3 bases are TGTGCCAGCAGCTACGGACAGACCCAAGAGACCCAGTACTTC.

The chain recombines TRBV19 with TRBJ1-1; D is perhaps TRBD1 (6 bases). This CDR3 is built from 15 residues. Trimming removed 6 bases at V and 1 base at J, with 15 bases between. Germline CDR1 LNHDA, CDR2 SQIVND (reference sequence). CDR3 amino acids: CASSLPGTQNTEAFF. The CDR3 nucleotides read TGTGCCAGTAGCCTCCCCGGGACACAGAACACTGAAGCTTTCTTT. Supplemented by reference TRBV19 and TRBJ1-1, the full variable domain reads DGGITQSPKYLFRKEGQNVTLSCEQNLNHDAMYWYRQDPGQGLRLIYYSQIVNDFQKGDIAEGYSVSREKKESFPLTVTSAQKNPTAFYLCASSLPGTQNTEAFFGQGTRLTVV.

This chain joins TRBV6-5 and TRBJ1-2, with 7 bases identical to TRBD1. Germline V gene sequence: CDR1 MNHEY, CDR2 SVGAGI. The CDR3 sequence is 16 residues long. J was trimmed by 0 bases and V by 2 bases; bases with no gene match: 6. CDR3 protein: CASSYAQDRSNYGYTF. CDR3 sequence (DNA): TGTGCCAGCAGTTACGCACAGGACAGGTCTAACTATGGCTACACCTTC.

The rearrangement joins TRBV28 to TRBJ2-5; possible D gene TRBD2, 5 bases. Trimming left V 6 bases short and J 0 bases short, with 11 bases between. Germline V gives CDR1 MDHEN, CDR2 SYDVKM. The CDR3 is 14 amino acids. CDR3 in DNA: TGTGCCAGCAGCCTAGCCGCGAACCAAGAGACCCAGTACTTC. This sequence encodes CASSLAANQETQYF.

The chain links TRBV9 to TRBJ2-3; 7 positions match TRBD2. This CDR3 comprises 14 residues. CDR1 and CDR2 (germline): SGDLS, YYNGEE. With V trimmed by 2 bases and J by 3 bases, 3 bases remained unmatched. In DNA form, the CDR3 reads TGTGCCAGCAGCGTGGGACTACCTACAGATACGCAGTATTTT. Its translation is CASSVGLPTDTQYF.

The V call is TRBV5-1, the J call TRBJ1-1; the D gene is possibly TRBD1 (6 bases). The germline gives CDR1 SGHRS, CDR2 YFSETQ. The germline V and J ends were trimmed by 0 bases and 8 bases, with 14 bases remaining between them. The CDR3 is made up of 14 amino acids. CDR3 bases: TGCGCCAGCAGCTTGGTTACGGGGGGGCAGGAAGCTTTCTTT. Translation: CASSLVTGGQEAFF. Using reference TRBV5-1 and TRBJ1-1 for the parts outside the CDR3, the full variable domain is KAGVTQTPRYLIKTRGQQVTLSCSPISGHRSVSWYQQTPGQGLQFLFEYFSETQRNKGNFPGRFSGRQFSNSRSEMNVSTLELGDSALYLCASSLVTGGQEAFFGQGTRLTVV.

V gene TRBV4-1 combines with J gene TRBJ2-2; 9 bases are a match to TRBD1. Germline V CDR1 and CDR2: MGHRA, YSYEKL. CDR3 size: 16 residues. J gave up 6 bases and V 1 base, and 6 bases lay outside the gene matches. The CDR3 spells CASSQVLTGGSGELFF. Written as DNA, the CDR3 is TGCGCCAGCAGCCAAGTTCTGACAGGGGGATCCGGGGAGCTGTTTTTT.

This rearrangement joins TRBV4-2 to TRBJ2-7; D unresolved. The V end lost 4 bases, the J end lost 2 bases, and 21 bases lay between the germline ends. Germline values: CDR1 LGHNA, CDR2 YNFKEQ. The CDR3 is 17 amino acids. In nucleotides, the CDR3 is TGTGCCAGCAGCCGCGGCGCTAGAGCGACCCCCACCTACGAGCAGTACTTC. Translation: CASSRGARATPTYEQYF.